These T cell receptor beta chains were read from a single sample in a study of T cells in Graves' hyperthyroidism and ophthalmopathy. One entry per CDR3 protein results from TCRdb running MiXCR on the multiplex PCR reads. The table lists about 180,000 distinct CDR3 sequences, 17% of them singletons. The sample was blood. The receptors shown here come from a woman aged 45-65 years with Graves' hyperthyroidism. Each CDR3 is given with its conserved first and last residue. D genes are given only for firm matches. Not all rows give a size; the values are once, few, many and, for expanded clones, a class.

>TRBV6-1|.|many|TRBJ1-4
TGTGCCAGCGGGGAGGACAGTACCGCAACTAATGAAAAACTGTTTTTT
CASGEDSTATNEKLFF
>TRBV7-8|.|few|TRBJ2-1
TGTGCCAGCAGCTCCTTGACCAGCTCCTACAATGAGCAGTTCTTC
CASSSLTSSYNEQFF
>TRBV7-2|TRBD1|many|TRBJ1-6
TGTGCCAGCAGCTTAGGGGGGACAGGGGCCTTCTCCCTCCACTTT
CASSLGGTGAFSLHF
>TRBV5-8|TRBD1|few|TRBJ1-2
TGTGCGACCGTACGGGACAGGTATAACTATGGCTACACCTTC
CATVRDRYNYGYTF
>TRBV10-3|TRBD1|many|TRBJ2-1
TGTGCCGTCTCCCGGGACAGGGGGAATGAGCAGTTCTTC
CAVSRDRGNEQFF
>TRBV5-1|.|many|TRBJ2-7
TGCGCCAGCAGCTTGGAAACAGCTTCCTACGAGCAGTACTTC
CASSLETASYEQYF
>TRBV19|TRBD1|many|TRBJ1-1
TGTGCCAGTAGCCACAGGGGTATGAACACTGAAGCTTTCTTT
CASSHRGMNTEAFF
>TRBV27|.|.|TRBJ2-7
TGTGCCAGCAGCCCGGACGAGCAGTACTTC
CASSPDEQYF
>TRBV7-9|TRBD1|few|TRBJ2-4
TGTGCCAGCAGCCCCCGAGGGTCGACAGGGGAAAACATTCAGTACTTC
CASSPRGSTGENIQYF
>TRBV6-4|.|.|TRBJ1-1
TGTGCCAGCAGACTCCAAACAGGAAACACTGAAGCTTTCTTT
CASRLQTGNTEAFF
>TRBV4-2|TRBD1|many|TRBJ2-7
TGTGCCAGCAGCCAAGATATGGGACAGGGTGGGTACGAGCAGTACTTC
CASSQDMGQGGYEQYF
>TRBV7-2|TRBD2|.|TRBJ2-1
TGTGCCAGCAGCGTGTTGCTAGCGGGAGGGACGAACAATGAGCAGTTCTTC
CASSVLLAGGTNNEQFF
>TRBV3-1|TRBD2|.|TRBJ2-1
TGTGCCAGCAGCCAAGATGCTAGCGGGGGGGTGGTTGGCACCTACAATGAGCAGTTCTTC
CASSQDASGGVVGTYNEQFF
>TRBV2|.|many|TRBJ1-5
TGTGCCAGCAGCAACAGGGTTCCGGAACAGCCCCAGCATTTT
CASSNRVPEQPQHF
>TRBV6-2/TRBV6-3|.|many|TRBJ2-5
TGTGCCAGCAGTCCCGGCAGCGCACGGGAGACCCAGTACTTC
CASSPGSARETQYF
>TRBV7-2|.|many|TRBJ2-1
TGTGCCAGCAGCTTTACAGCGCTCGGCAGCTCCTACAATGAGCAGTTCTTC
CASSFTALGSSYNEQFF
>TRBV9|TRBD1|many|TRBJ2-7
TGTGCCAGCAGCGTAGGGCAGGGGGCCTACGAGCAGTACTTC
CASSVGQGAYEQYF
>TRBV3-1|.|many|TRBJ1-4
TGTGCCAGCAGCCACTCTTTCCGCTATAATGAAAAACTGTTTTTT
CASSHSFRYNEKLFF
>TRBV5-4|.|many|TRBJ2-5
TGTGCCATCAGGGGGGAAGGGTATCAAGAGACCCAGTACTTC
CAIRGEGYQETQYF
>TRBV12-3/TRBV12-4|TRBD1|many|TRBJ1-5
TGTGCCAGCACACAGGGGGCAGGGCAGCCCCAGCATTTT
CASTQGAGQPQHF
>TRBV3-1|.|few|TRBJ2-1
TGTGCCAGCAGCCAGGGTCCTAGCTCCTACAATGAGCAGTTCTTC
CASSQGPSSYNEQFF
>TRBV3-1|.|.|TRBJ1-3
TGTGCCAGCAGCTCAACCTTTTGGGACTCTGGAAACACCATATATTTT
CASSSTFWDSGNTIYF
>TRBV7-2|.|few|TRBJ2-7
TGTGCCAGCAGCTCCGGGCCACCCTACGAGCAGTACTTC
CASSSGPPYEQYF
>TRBV5-1|TRBD1|many|TRBJ1-6
TGCGCCAGCAGCCGGAGACAGGGAAGCTCCTATAATTCACCCCTCCACTTT
CASSRRQGSSYNSPLHF
>TRBV20-1|TRBD2|many|TRBJ2-7
TGCAGTGCTAGAGTGGTTAGCGGGGACCTCCGGGACGAGCAGTACTTC
CSARVVSGDLRDEQYF
>TRBV5-1|.|few|TRBJ1-1
TGCGCCAGCAGCTTTTCTTTTGGAGGGTTGACTGAAGCTTTCTTT
CASSFSFGGLTEAFF
>TRBV7-2|.|many|TRBJ1-2
TGTGCCAGCAGCTTCGGGGTGGGGTTGGACTATGGCTACACCTTC
CASSFGVGLDYGYTF
>TRBV6-6|.|many|TRBJ2-7
TGTGCCAGCAGTTACTCGGGGGCAGGGACCGAGCAGTACTTC
CASSYSGAGTEQYF
>TRBV15|.|many|TRBJ2-3
TGTGCCACCTCAGATGGGTGGGCTCGGGGCACAGATACGCAGTATTTT
CATSDGWARGTDTQYF
>TRBV11-3|.|many|TRBJ2-1
TGTGCCAGCAGCTTAGATCTTGGTGTTGAGCAGTTCTTC
CASSLDLGVEQFF
>TRBV20-1|.|.|TRBJ1-2
TGCAGTGCTACCAGTCAAATCATTAACTATGGCTACACCTTC
CSATSQIINYGYTF
>TRBV5-4|.|few|TRBJ1-2
TGTGCCAGCAGCTTGGGAACAGGGCACTATGGCTACACCTTC
CASSLGTGHYGYTF
>TRBV7-2|.|many|TRBJ2-1
TGTGCCAGCAGCCCCGCCCGGTACAATGAGCAGTTCTTC
CASSPARYNEQFF
>TRBV29-1|TRBD2|many|TRBJ2-7
TGCAACGTAGAAGACTACGGTCTAGCGGACTCCTACGAGCAGTACTTC
CNVEDYGLADSYEQYF
>TRBV6-9|.|.|TRBJ2-5
TGTGCCAGCAGTTTAGGGTTTGAGACCCAGTACTTC
CASSLGFETQYF
>TRBV7-9|.|many|TRBJ1-5
TGTGCCAGCAGCCGCGGACCGGCGGACCAGCCCCAGCATTTT
CASSRGPADQPQHF
>TRBV11-2|.|.|TRBJ2-4
TGTGCCAGCAGCTTAGTCGAAAAGGGGTCAAACATTCAGCACTTC
CASSLVEKGSNIQHF
>TRBV5-1|.|.|TRBJ1-4
TGCGCCAGCAGCTTTGACTTGGGGGCTAATGAAAAACTGTTTTTT
CASSFDLGANEKLFF
>TRBV6-1|.|many|TRBJ1-1
TGTGCCAGCAGACCCGAGGGGGGGATGAACACTGAAGCTTTCTTT
CASRPEGGMNTEAFF
>TRBV18|TRBD1|.|TRBJ1-6
TGTGCCAGCTCACCACTCCCAGGACAGGCCGCGGATAATTCACCCCTCCACTTT
CASSPLPGQAADNSPLHF
>TRBV28|.|.|TRBJ2-7
TGTGCCAGCAGTCCCGGAGGGGGGAACAGAGAGCAGTACTTC
CASSPGGGNREQYF
>TRBV6-1|TRBD1|many|TRBJ1-5
TGTGCCAGCAGTTGGGACAGGGATGATCAGCCCCAGCATTTT
CASSWDRDDQPQHF
>TRBV12-3/TRBV12-4|.|many|TRBJ1-2
TGTGCCAGCACGTGGGGGGGAAGCCCGGCTGGCTACACCTTC
CASTWGGSPAGYTF
>TRBV27|.|many|TRBJ1-5
TGTGCCAGCAGTTCCACCCGGAGAACAGGGAAATGGGGTAGCAATCAGCCCCAGCATTTT
CASSSTRRTGKWGSNQPQHF
>TRBV18|.|many|TRBJ1-1
TGTGCCAGCTCACCAACGCAAGGGCTTGCTGAAGCTTTCTTT
CASSPTQGLAEAFF
>TRBV4-1|.|few|TRBJ2-7
TGCGCCAGCACGAGGCAAGCAGACCACTACGAGCAGTACTTC
CASTRQADHYEQYF
>TRBV2|TRBD1|many|TRBJ1-6
TGTGCCAGCAGTCTGTCCAACAGGGGGTTTTCCTCACCCCTCCACTTT
CASSLSNRGFSSPLHF
>TRBV3-1|TRBD1|few|TRBJ1-4
TGTGCCAGCAGCCAACCAAGCCGACAGGGATTTGAAAAACTGTTTTTT
CASSQPSRQGFEKLFF
>TRBV18|.|many|TRBJ2-5
TGTGCCAGCTCACTCAGGACCGTTCAAGAGACCCAGTACTTC
CASSLRTVQETQYF
>TRBV27|TRBD1|.|TRBJ2-7
TGTGCCAGCAGTTTAAAGACAGGGGGTACATACGAGCAGTACTTC
CASSLKTGGTYEQYF
>TRBV7-2|TRBD2|many|TRBJ2-7
TGTGCCAGCAGCTTAACCGGGACTAGCGTTATTTACGAGCAGTACTTC
CASSLTGTSVIYEQYF
>TRBV7-2|TRBD1|many|TRBJ2-6
TGTGCCAGCAGCTCCAGGGGACAGGGCGTTGGGGCCAACGTCCTGACTTTC
CASSSRGQGVGANVLTF
>TRBV6-2/TRBV6-3|.|many|TRBJ2-1
TGTGCCAGCAGCCTATTCGACAGCTCCTACAATGAGCAGTTCTTC
CASSLFDSSYNEQFF
>TRBV7-3|.|.|TRBJ2-2
TGTGCCAGCAGCTTAAATGTCGGGATCGGGGAGCTGTTTTTT
CASSLNVGIGELFF
>TRBV12-3/TRBV12-4|TRBD1|many|TRBJ1-2
TGTGCCAGCACCCGGGACAGCAGTTTTGGTTATGGCTACACCTTC
CASTRDSSFGYGYTF
>TRBV7-9|.|.|TRBJ1-2
TGTGCCAGCAGCTTAGAAGTTAACTATGGCTACACCTTC
CASSLEVNYGYTF
>TRBV6-1|.|.|TRBJ2-1
TGTGCCAGCAGCTCTGAGAATGAGCAGTTCTTC
CASSSENEQFF